This T cell receptor (beta chain) is from a study of regulatory T cells in long-lasting Graves disease listed by TCRdb under 2021. Background on the whole study: Persistent Graves' disease was defined as persistently positive TSH receptor autoantibodies together with antithyroid drug treatment for over 5 years. The study was registered as a clinical trial and conducted in China. On average, persistent Graves' disease patients in the clinical cohort had been on antithyroid drugs for around ten years. A total of 33 samples were covered by TCR sequencing, comprising some 13 persistent and some 20 newly diagnosed Graves' disease patients. Peripheral blood TCR sequencing and RNA sequencing compared persistent Graves' disease patients with newly diagnosed Graves' disease patients. Study-wide findings and limitations: Lower TCR Shannon entropy and fewer highly expanded clones were observed in persistent Graves' disease patients than in newly diagnosed patients, which suggested clonal expansion. The study examined only peripheral blood because the primary lesion, thyroid tissue, could not be accessed. Sequencing and analysis were limited to the TCR beta chain. Persistent disease showed preferential use of TRBV28, TRBJ1-2 and TRBJ2-5, whereas newly diagnosed disease favored TRBV20-1 and TRBJ2-1. More public clonotypes were shared among persistent patients (under 3,000) than among newly diagnosed patients (roughly 960). The small sample size was acknowledged by the authors as a limitation that may reduce accuracy.

Read against the paper, the sample's time point label means: persistent/refractory GD, antithyroid drugs over 5 years with positive TRAb. For both TCR sequencing and RNA sequencing, RNA was extracted from PBMCs in TRIzol. Graves' disease was diagnosed according to American Thyroid Association guidelines. Recruitment of patients was carried out at an endocrinology department in Xi'an, China. Each patient gave 7.5 to 10 milliliters of peripheral blood, collected in an EDTA anticoagulant tube. Ficoll Paque Plus density gradient separation was used to isolate PBMCs, and no further T cell sorting was performed. An Agilent 2100 Bioanalyzer and agarose gel were used to assess RNA quality, and a NanoDrop 2000 was used to measure RNA concentration. As concerns this clonotype: The target of this receptor is not known. Per-base quality was not reported, and no clone a single base away is much larger than it.

The library was built by means of multiplex PCR. The sequencing machine was an Illumina HiSeq 4000. CDR3 regions were amplified by Arm-PCR with iRepertoire HTBI primers to construct TCR beta libraries. Gel purification was performed on PCR products prior to sequencing. As for the original processing: Across samples, around 58 TRBV and 13 to 15 TRBJ segments were identified and used for gene usage analysis of CDR3 amino acid clonotypes. COPE and FqMerger were used to merge the filtered high-quality paired reads into contigs. Contigs were aligned with BLAST to IMGT TRBV, TRBD and TRBJ reference genes, and CDR3 was defined per IMGT. Highly expanded clones were defined as clonotypes with a frequency above 0.1%. Shannon entropy served as the measure of repertoire diversity, while the Gini coefficient captured V-J evenness. A clonotype was considered public if more than one individual shared it. The public reads were reprocessed in TCRdb via fastp at Q25 and MiXCR, keeping in-frame beta chains. Rows matching on CDR3 protein sequence are summarized as one entry with the most common DNA and genes. The V and J calls reflect TCRdb's pipeline rather than the authors' work. Across this sample there are hundreds of thousands of distinct CDR3 sequences, with around 20% seen only once. 25% to 35% of the sample is taken by the ten largest.

For CDR1 and CDR2, the germline V gene lists KGHSH and LQKENI. V is clipped by 6 bases and J by 0 bases, and the sequence between their germline boundaries is 12 bases long. There are 15 amino acids in the CDR3, from cysteine to phenylalanine inclusive. Only the CDR3 portion is preserved as DNA: 45 bases, with reading frame beginning at the first base. This clonotype originated in a female donor with Graves disease. The sequencing here drew on peripheral blood mononuclear cells (PBMCs), taken when the disease was refractory, from a patient treated with antithyroid drugs. Rearrangement joined TRBV18 to TRBJ1-3, and possibly TRBD1, on 6 matching bases. CDR3 protein: CASSSTGSSGNTIYF. The DNA sequence is as follows: TGTGCCAGCTCCTCGACAGGAAGCTCTGGAAACACCATATATTTT.